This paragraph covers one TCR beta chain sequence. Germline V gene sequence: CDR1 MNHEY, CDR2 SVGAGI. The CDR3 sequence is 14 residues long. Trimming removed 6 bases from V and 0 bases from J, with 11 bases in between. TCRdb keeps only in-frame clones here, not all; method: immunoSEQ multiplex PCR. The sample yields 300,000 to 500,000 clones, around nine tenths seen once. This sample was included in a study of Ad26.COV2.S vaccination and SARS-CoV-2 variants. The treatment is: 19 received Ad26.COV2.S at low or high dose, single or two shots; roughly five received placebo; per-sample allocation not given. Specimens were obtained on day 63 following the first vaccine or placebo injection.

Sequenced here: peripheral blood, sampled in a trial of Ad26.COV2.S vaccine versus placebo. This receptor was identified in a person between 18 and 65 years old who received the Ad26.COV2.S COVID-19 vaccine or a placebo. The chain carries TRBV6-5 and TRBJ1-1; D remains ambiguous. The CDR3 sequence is CASSSHSVNTEAFF. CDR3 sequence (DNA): TGTGCCAGCAGCTCTCACAGCGTGAACACTGAAGCTTTCTTT.